This T cell receptor beta chain appears in the sequencing data of a study of blood T cell repertoires in COVID-19. Germline V gene sequence: CDR1 LGHDT, CDR2 YNNKEL (reference sequence). The CDR3 is made up of 12 amino acids. V lost 3 bases, J lost 6 bases, and 7 bases lay in between. Assay used: immunoSEQ multiplex PCR; TCRdb lists only in-frame clones, some missing. Counted here are about 68,000 clones, about 91% occurring once; the ten biggest clones make up less than 9%. The chain combines TRBV3-1 (or the pseudogene TRBV3-2) with TRBJ2-3; D is possibly TRBD1 (5 bases). This TCR was recovered from a man aged 35-49 years with COVID-19, enrolled during active disease. Sequencing was performed on peripheral blood. The CDR3 bases are TGTGCCAGCAGCCATGGGGCTGATACGCAGTATTTT. This sequence encodes CASSHGADTQYF.